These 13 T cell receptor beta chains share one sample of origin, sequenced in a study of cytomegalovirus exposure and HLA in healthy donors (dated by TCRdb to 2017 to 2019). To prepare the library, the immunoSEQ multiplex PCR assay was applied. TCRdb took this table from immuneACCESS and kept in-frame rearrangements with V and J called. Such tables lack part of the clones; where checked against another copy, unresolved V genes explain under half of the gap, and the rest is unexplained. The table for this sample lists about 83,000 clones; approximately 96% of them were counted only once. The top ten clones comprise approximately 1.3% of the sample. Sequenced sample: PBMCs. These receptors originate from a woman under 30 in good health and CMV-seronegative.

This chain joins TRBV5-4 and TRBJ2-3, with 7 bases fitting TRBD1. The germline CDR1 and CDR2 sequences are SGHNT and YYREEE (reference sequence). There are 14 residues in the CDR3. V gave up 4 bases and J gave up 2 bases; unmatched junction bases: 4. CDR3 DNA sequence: TGTGCCAGCAGCCCGGGACAGTACACAGATACGCAGTATTTT. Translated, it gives CASSPGQYTDTQYF.

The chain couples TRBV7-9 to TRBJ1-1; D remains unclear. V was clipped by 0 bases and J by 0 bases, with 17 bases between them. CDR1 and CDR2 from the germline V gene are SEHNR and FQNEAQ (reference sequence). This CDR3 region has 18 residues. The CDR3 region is CASSLAINPQAMNTEAFF. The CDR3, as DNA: TGTGCCAGCAGCTTAGCGATTAACCCCCAGGCGATGAACACTGAAGCTTTCTTT. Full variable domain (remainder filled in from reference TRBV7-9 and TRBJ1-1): DTGVSQNPRHKITKRGQNVTFRCDPISEHNRLYWYRQTLGQGPEFLTYFQNEAQLEKSRLLSDRFSAERPKGSFSTLEIQRTEQGDSAMYLCASSLAINPQAMNTEAFFGQGTRLTVV.

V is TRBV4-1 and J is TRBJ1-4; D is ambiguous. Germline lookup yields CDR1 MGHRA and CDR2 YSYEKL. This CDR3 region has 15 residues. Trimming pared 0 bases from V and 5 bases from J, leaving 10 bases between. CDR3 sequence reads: CASSQDNAVNEKLFF. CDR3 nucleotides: TGCGCCAGCAGCCAAGATAACGCAGTCAATGAAAAACTGTTTTTT.

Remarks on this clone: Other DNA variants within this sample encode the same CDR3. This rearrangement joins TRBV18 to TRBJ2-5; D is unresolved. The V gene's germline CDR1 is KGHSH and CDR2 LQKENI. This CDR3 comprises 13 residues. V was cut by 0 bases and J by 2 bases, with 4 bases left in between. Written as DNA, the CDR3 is TGTGCCAGCTCACCACCTCCACAAGAGACCCAGTACTTC. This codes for CASSPPPQETQYF.

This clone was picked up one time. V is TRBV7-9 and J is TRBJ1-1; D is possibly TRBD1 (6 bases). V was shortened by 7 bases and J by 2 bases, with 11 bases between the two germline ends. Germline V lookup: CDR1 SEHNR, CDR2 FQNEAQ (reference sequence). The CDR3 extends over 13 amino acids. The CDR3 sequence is CASTGALNTEAFF. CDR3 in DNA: TGTGCCAGCACAGGGGCGCTCAACACTGAAGCTTTCTTT.

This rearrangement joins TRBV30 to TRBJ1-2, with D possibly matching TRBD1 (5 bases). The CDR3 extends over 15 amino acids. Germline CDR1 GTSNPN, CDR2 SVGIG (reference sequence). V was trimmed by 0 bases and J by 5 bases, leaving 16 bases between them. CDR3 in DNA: TGTGCCTGGAGTGTAGTTTGGGGCTTCCGATATGGCTACACCTTC. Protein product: CAWSVVWGFRYGYTF.

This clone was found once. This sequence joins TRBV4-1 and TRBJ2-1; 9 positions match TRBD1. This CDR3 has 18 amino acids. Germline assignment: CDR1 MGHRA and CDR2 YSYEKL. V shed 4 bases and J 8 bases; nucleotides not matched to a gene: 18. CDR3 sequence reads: CASSPGTQGALGSYEQFF. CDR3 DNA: TGCGCCAGCAGCCCAGGAACACAGGGGGCCCTCGGGTCATATGAGCAGTTCTTC.

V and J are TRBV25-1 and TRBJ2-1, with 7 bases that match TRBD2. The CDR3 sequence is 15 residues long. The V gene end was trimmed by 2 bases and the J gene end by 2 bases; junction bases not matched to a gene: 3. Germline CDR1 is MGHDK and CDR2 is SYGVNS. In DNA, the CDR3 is TGTGCCAGCAGTGAAACTAGCGCCGCCTACAATGAGCAGTTCTTC. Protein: CASSETSAAYNEQFF.

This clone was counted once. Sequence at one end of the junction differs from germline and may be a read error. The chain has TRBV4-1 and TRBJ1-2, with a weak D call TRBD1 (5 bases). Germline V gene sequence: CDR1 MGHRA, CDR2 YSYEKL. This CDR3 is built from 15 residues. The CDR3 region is CASRQGTGVNYGYTF. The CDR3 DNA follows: TGCGCCAGCAGGCAAGGTACAGGCGTTAACTATGGCTACACCTTC.

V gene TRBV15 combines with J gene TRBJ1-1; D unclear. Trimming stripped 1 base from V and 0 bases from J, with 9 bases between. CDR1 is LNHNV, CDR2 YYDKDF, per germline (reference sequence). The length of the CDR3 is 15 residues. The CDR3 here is CATSRVRSLNTEAFF. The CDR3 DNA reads TGTGCCACCAGCAGAGTAAGGAGTTTGAACACTGAAGCTTTCTTT.

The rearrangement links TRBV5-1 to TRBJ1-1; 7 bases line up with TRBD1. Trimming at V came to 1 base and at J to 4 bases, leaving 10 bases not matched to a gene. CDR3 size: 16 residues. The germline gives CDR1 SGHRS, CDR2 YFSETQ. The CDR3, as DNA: TGCGCCAGCAGCTTGCAAACACAGGGGATGGGCACTGAAGCTTTCTTT. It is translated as CASSLQTQGMGTEAFF.

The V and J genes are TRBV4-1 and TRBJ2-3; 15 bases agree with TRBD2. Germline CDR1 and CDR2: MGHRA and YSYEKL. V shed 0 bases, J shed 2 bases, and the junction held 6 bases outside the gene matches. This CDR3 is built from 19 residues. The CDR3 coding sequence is TGCGCCAGCAGCCAAGAGGGGACTAGCGGGAGGACGCCCACAGATACGCAGTATTTT. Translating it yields CASSQEGTSGRTPTDTQYF.

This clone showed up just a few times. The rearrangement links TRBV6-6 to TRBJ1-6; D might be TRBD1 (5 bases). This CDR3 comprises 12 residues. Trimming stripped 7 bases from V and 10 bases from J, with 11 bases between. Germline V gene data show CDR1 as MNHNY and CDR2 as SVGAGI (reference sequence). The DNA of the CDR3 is TGTGCCAGCACGTTCAGGGAATCACCCCTCCACTTT. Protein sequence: CASTFRESPLHF.